The clone carrying this TCR beta chain was observed a single time. This CDR3 is built from 16 residues. Losses at the gene ends were 8 bases for V and 1 base for J; bases not matched to a gene: 10. Per germline, CDR1 MDHEN and CDR2 SYDVKM. This entry is derived from a study of blood T cell repertoires in COVID-19. Background on the study: Donors in the United States, Italy and Spain gave samples during acute or convalescent COVID-19. PBMCs, B-cell-depleted T cells, or T cells provided the cDNA or gDNA that made up the material.

Original processing notes: Scientists estimated how many nucleated cells there were by amplifying reference gene primers. Libraries were prepared by immunoSEQ multiplex PCR; TCRdb keeps only in-frame clonotypes and omits some of them. That table supplies the V and J calls and clone size; D and trimming were determined from the DNA. Of 35,000 or so clones in the sample, 90% were seen once. Input material: peripheral blood. The receptor was derived from a man between 65 and 85 years old with acute or convalescent COVID-19. The chain couples TRBV28 to TRBJ1-1; TRBD1 agrees at 10 bases. The CDR3 region has the DNA TGTGCCAGCGGGGACAGGGGAGGGGCGGGGAACACTGAAGCTTTCTTT. Translated: CASGDRGGAGNTEAFF.